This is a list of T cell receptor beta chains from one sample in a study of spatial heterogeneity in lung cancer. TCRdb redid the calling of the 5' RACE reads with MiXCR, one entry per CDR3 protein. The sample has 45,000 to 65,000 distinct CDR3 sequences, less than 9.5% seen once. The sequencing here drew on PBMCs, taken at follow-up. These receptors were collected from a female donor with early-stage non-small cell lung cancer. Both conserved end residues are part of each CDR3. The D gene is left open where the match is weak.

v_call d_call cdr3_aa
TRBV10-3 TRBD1 CAISRTGNPETQYF
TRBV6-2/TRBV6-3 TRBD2 CASSLQTSGAGELFF
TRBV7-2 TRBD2 CASSSRSSGVQETQYF
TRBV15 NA CATSRQTGTSYNEQFF
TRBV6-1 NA CASSEAEAGGYTF
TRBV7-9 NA CASSLERGAQEKLFF
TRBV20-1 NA CSAAGTDGETQYF
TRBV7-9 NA CASSPDQGMDTIYF
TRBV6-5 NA CASSGGATEAFF
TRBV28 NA CASSLISNLPNQPQHF
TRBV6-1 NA CASSGQGNEKLFF
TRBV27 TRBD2 CASSLWTGGSETQYF
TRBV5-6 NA CASSLVRGEQYF
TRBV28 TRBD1 CASRPGTGLSPLHF
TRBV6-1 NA CASSEGGGALDTQYF
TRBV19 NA CASRLGLGNQPQHF
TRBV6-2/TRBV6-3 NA CASSYEASGANVLTF
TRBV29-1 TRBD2 CSVARGGDTQYF
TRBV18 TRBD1 CASSPPDRGRNIQYF
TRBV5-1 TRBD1 CASSSTGNTDTQYF
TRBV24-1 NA CATSAPGLNNEQFF
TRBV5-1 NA CASSFRQATSTDTQYF
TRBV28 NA CASSFFGGPNNYGYTF
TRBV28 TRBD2 CASSLARGGLSPQYF
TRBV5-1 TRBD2 CASRTSPPDTQYF
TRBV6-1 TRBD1 CASNEAGTVGPEAFF
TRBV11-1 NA CASSMDSYPADTQYF
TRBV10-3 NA CAISDPGHPTYEQYF
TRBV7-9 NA CASGVGQETQYF
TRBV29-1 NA CSVEKLHSSNYEQYF
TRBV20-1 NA CSARGQIQNIQYF
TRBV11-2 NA CASSLGYASPLGEQFF
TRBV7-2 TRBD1 CASSLSTGAGNTIYF
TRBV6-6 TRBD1 CASSSGTGGKEQAFF
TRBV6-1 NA CASSDNRQTPNSPLHF
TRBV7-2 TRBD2 CASSLGAGLGYNEQFF
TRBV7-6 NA CASSPHRAGNTEAFF
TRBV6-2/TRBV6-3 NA CASSPRTDSGEQYF
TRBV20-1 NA CSAQLRLHTEAFF
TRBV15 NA CATSRDGDSPLHF
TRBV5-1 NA CASSNQGTTNEKLFF
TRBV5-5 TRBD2 CASSLDVGTSSFGEQFF
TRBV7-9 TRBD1 CASRERQGLKPSTDTQYF
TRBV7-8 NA CASSGGGETQYF
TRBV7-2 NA CASSLAASSRYEQYF
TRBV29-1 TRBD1 CSVTGGVSYEQYF
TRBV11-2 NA CASSLGTNTEAFF
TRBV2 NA CASSDRSDGQPQHF
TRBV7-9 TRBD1 CASSPVAGGTGELFF
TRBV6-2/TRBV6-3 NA CASSYPWTELNQPQHF
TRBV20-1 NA CSARAGQTDTQYF
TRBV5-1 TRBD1 CASSRTGPDNEQFF
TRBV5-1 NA CASSLKGGDSGYTF
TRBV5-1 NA CASRSGEGYGYTF
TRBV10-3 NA CAISDPLRGAFTDTQYF